The subject of this entry is one T cell receptor beta chain. Its antigen is not known. V trimming: 3 bases; J trimming: 6 bases; junction bases outside the gene matches: 6. The CDR3 covers 14 residues. Germline CDR1 and CDR2: LNHDA and SQIVND (reference sequence). The source of the sample is a study of shared clonotypes between healthy human individuals. The wider study: The people who gave samples were two women and three men aged 18 to 49. General study results and limits: The researchers took only blood, and tissue repertoires probably look different.

The donors, healthy adults who were HIV-negative, had experienced no recent acute infections or vaccinations. It was into CD45RA+ naive and CD45RA-negative memory subsets that the CD4+ cells were split. Libraries were prepared by immunoSEQ multiplex PCR; TCRdb keeps only in-frame clonotypes and omits some of them. The sample shows around 990,000 clones, around 77% of them seen only once. Sequencing was done on a sample of memory CD4+ T cells from PBMCs. Subset meaning: CD45RA-negative fraction. The chain links TRBV19 to TRBJ1-2; TRBD1 agrees at 8 bases. The clonotype comes from a man between 18 and 35 years old in good health. Some clones in this sample may be carry-over from other donors' samples. CDR3 region: CASSIVSGGNGYTF. The CDR3 DNA reads TGTGCCAGTAGTATCGTCTCAGGGGGCAATGGCTACACCTTC. Full variable domain (missing parts from reference TRBV19 and TRBJ1-2): DGGITQSPKYLFRKEGQNVTLSCEQNLNHDAMYWYRQDPGQGLRLIYYSQIVNDFQKGDIAEGYSVSREKKESFPLTVTSAQKNPTAFYLCASSIVSGGNGYTFGSGTRLTVV.